This passage covers 10 T cell receptor beta chains from one sample sequenced in a study of PD-1 blockade in classical Hodgkin lymphoma. Described time point: cycle 4 day 1 (C4D1), after five to seven weeks of nivolumab. Every patient was affected by relapse after autologous stem cell transplantation, while exposure to brentuximab vedotin was not uniform. The data were produced by immunoSEQ multiplex PCR, yet TCRdb's version contains in-frame clones alone and is incomplete. Found here are roughly 56,000 clones, roughly 87% of them singletons; the top ten hold over 7.5%. The sample consisted of peripheral blood mononuclear cells (PBMCs), taken before the fourth cycle of nivolumab. All receptors derive from a human donor with classical Hodgkin lymphoma.

At least ten counts were recorded for this clone. This chain uses TRBV2 with TRBJ1-5, with D perhaps matching TRBD1 (6 bases). V lost 4 bases, J lost 0 bases, and 13 bases lay in between. Per germline, CDR1 SNHLY and CDR2 FYNNEI. CDR3 size: 16 residues. Here the CDR3 reads CASSARTVDSNQPQHF. In nucleotides, the CDR3 is TGTGCCAGCAGTGCCCGGACAGTAGATAGCAATCAGCCCCAGCATTTT.

This clone was seen only a few times. The rearrangement joins TRBV30 to TRBJ1-3; no clear D gene. Germline-derived CDR1 and CDR2 are GTSNPN and SVGIG (reference sequence). The CDR3 runs to 14 residues. V was pared by 3 bases and J by 0 bases, with 9 bases between. CDR3 residues: CAWSGKSSGNTIYF. CDR3 coding DNA: TGTGCCTGGAGCGGAAAGAGCTCTGGAAACACCATATATTTT.

The CDR3 loop reads CASRDRENSPLHF. In DNA, the CDR3 is TGTGCCAGCAGGGACAGGGAGAATTCACCCCTCCACTTT. This rearrangement joins TRBV6-5 to TRBJ1-6; TRBD1 agrees at 8 bases. The junction had 2 bases not matched to a gene; V was cut back by 6 bases and J by 7 bases. From germline, CDR1 is MNHEY and CDR2 SVGAGI. The CDR3 sequence is 13 residues long.

V usage is TRBV11-3 and J usage is TRBJ2-2; D might be TRBD1 (6 bases). Germline CDR1 is SGHNT and CDR2 is YENEEA. V gave up 5 bases and J gave up 1 base, with 8 bases separating them. The CDR3 length is 14 residues. Here the CDR3 DNA reads TGTGCCAGCAGCGTGACAGGGAACACCGGGGAGCTGTTTTTT. Residues: CASSVTGNTGELFF.

The chain has TRBV27 and TRBJ1-2; weak D call: TRBD1 (5 bases). The V and J ends lost 4 bases and 6 bases respectively, with 12 bases between them. CDR3 length: 13 residues. Per the germline V gene, CDR1 is MNHEY and CDR2 is SMNVEV (reference sequence). CDR3 DNA sequence: TGTGCCAGCAGTTCCCGACGGGGCCATGGCTACACCTTC. This encodes CASSSRRGHGYTF.

The chain couples TRBV5-1 to TRBJ2-1; 7 nucleotides line up with TRBD1. Trimming removed 1 base from V and 9 bases from J; junction bases left unmatched: 1. This CDR3 is 12 amino acids long. CDR1 and CDR2 from the germline V gene are SGHRS and YFSETQ. The CDR3 region is CASSLQGVEQFF. The CDR3 region has the DNA TGCGCCAGCAGCTTGCAGGGGGTTGAGCAGTTCTTC.

In nucleotides, the CDR3 is TGTGCCAGCAGCTCCCCCCCAAATACGCAGTATTTT. Amino acid sequence: CASSSPPNTQYF. This chain connects TRBV7-3 to TRBJ2-3; D is undetermined. The V and J ends lost 4 bases and 7 bases respectively, with 9 bases between them. This CDR3 is built from 12 residues. Germline CDR1 and CDR2: SGHTA and FQGTGA.

The chain links TRBV30 to TRBJ1-2; D gene ambiguous. V gave up 1 base and J gave up 8 bases, with 11 bases separating them. Germline V gene lookup returns CDR1 GTSNPN and CDR2 SVGIG (reference sequence). The length of the CDR3 is 12 residues. The CDR3 is CAWSARGAGYTF. DNA for the CDR3: TGTGCCTGGAGTGCCCGAGGTGCGGGCTACACCTTC.

The J gene is TRBJ2-1, the V gene TRBV19, with 9 bases aligning to TRBD2. With 6 bases clipped from V and 0 bases from J, the junction kept 3 bases outside the gene matches. CDR3 length equals 15 residues. CDR1 and CDR2 (germline): LNHDA, SQIVND (reference sequence). As DNA, the CDR3 is TGTGCCAGTAGGATGACTAGCGGCTCCTACAATGAGCAGTTCTTC. Amino acid sequence: CASRMTSGSYNEQFF.

This sequence joins TRBV9 and TRBJ2-2; 8 bases are shared with TRBD1. Unmatched junction bases numbered 4, after V lost 3 bases and J lost 6 bases. Per the germline V gene, CDR1 is SGDLS and CDR2 is YYNGEE. There are 14 residues in the CDR3. The CDR3 DNA reads as TGTGCCAGCAGCGCTACGACAGGGGCCGGGGAGCTGTTTTTT. Residues: CASSATTGAGELFF.